A single sample is the source of the 20 T cell receptor beta chains below, sequenced in a study of shared clonotypes between healthy human individuals. The protocol was immunoSEQ multiplex PCR, while the TCRdb copy is restricted to in-frame clones and leaves out a portion. The sample includes approximately 1.5 million clones, 98% seen only once; the top ten take about 0.34%. Sequencing was done on a sample of naive CD4+ T cells sorted from blood. Subset of the sample: CD45RA+ positively selected. The receptors stem from a man aged 25 to 40 in good health.

The rearrangement links TRBV29-1 to TRBJ2-7; perhaps TRBD1 as D (6 bases). The CDR3 covers 11 residues. Germline V gene sequence: CDR1 SQVTM, CDR2 ANQGSEA. Trimming took 7 bases from V and 3 from J, leaving 10 bases between them. CDR3 bases: TGCAGCGCCAAACAGGGCTACGAGCAGTACTTC. Its protein product is CSAKQGYEQYF.

This clone has a single count. The chain combines TRBV7-3 with TRBJ2-5; 13 nucleotides match TRBD2. This CDR3 has 19 amino acids. V shed 5 bases, J shed 4 bases, and the junction held 16 bases outside the gene matches. The germline V gene encodes CDR1 SGHTA and CDR2 FQGTGA. CDR3 sequence: CASSPYVTSGRAVSETQYF. The CDR3 region has the DNA TGTGCCAGCAGCCCCTACGTCACTAGCGGGAGGGCGGTCTCAGAGACCCAGTACTTC.

V and J are TRBV18 and TRBJ2-7; 7 positions match TRBD2. CDR1 and CDR2 from the germline V gene are KGHSH and LQKENI. CDR3 length equals 13 residues. V shed 3 bases and J 4 bases; nucleotides not matched to a gene: 3. Written as DNA, the CDR3 is TGTGCCAGCTCACCGGCTAGCGGTTACGAGCAGTACTTC. This translates into CASSPASGYEQYF.

The table lists this clone with a count of one. At one boundary the junction diverges from the germline segment, which might be a read error. This chain's CDR3 is CASSLGLVIDTQYF. DNA of the CDR3: TGTGCCAGCAGTTTGGGACTAGTAATAGATACGCAGTATTTT. This chain links TRBV5-4 with TRBJ2-3, with 8 positions matching TRBD2. The CDR3 runs 14 residues. Looked up from germline, CDR1 is SGHNT and CDR2 is YYREEE (reference sequence).

The chain is built from TRBV5-1 and TRBJ2-3; the match to TRBD1 covers 7 bases. J gave up 1 base and V 4 bases, and 9 bases lay outside the gene matches. Germline CDR1 and CDR2: SGHRS and YFSETQ. This CDR3 comprises 16 residues. CDR3 nucleotides: TGCGCCAGCAGCCCACTTCGGCAGGGGGGCACAGATACGCAGTATTTT. It yields the protein CASSPLRQGGTDTQYF.

The V gene is TRBV6-1, the J gene TRBJ2-5; D not certain. This CDR3 region has 12 residues. The germline gives CDR1 MNHNS, CDR2 SASEGT. The ends were cut back, 7 bases at V and 5 bases at J, with 11 bases in the middle. The CDR3 spells CASMSSSETQYF. The CDR3 nucleotides read TGTGCCAGCATGAGTAGCTCCGAGACCCAGTACTTC.

J is TRBJ1-1 and V is TRBV4-1; 7 bases agree with TRBD1. The CDR3 contains 16 residues. V gave up 4 bases and J gave up 1 base; unmatched junction bases: 9. Germline assignment: CDR1 MGHRA and CDR2 YSYEKL. The CDR3 DNA reads as TGCGCCAGCAGCCCCAAGGGACAGAGGAGGAACACTGAAGCTTTCTTT. Encoded protein: CASSPKGQRRNTEAFF.

V usage is TRBV5-5 and J usage is TRBJ1-2, with D hard to call. Germline V gene sequence: CDR1 SGHKS, CDR2 YYEKEE (reference sequence). The CDR3 length is 14 residues. Trimming cost V 4 bases and J 0 bases, with 10 bases left between them. CDR3 coding DNA: TGTGCCAGCAGCGTGGACGGAGCTAACTATGGCTACACCTTC. Amino acids: CASSVDGANYGYTF.

The chain carries TRBV30 and TRBJ2-7, with 7 positions matching TRBD2. Per the germline V gene, CDR1 is GTSNPN and CDR2 is SVGIG (reference sequence). The CDR3 has 14 amino acids. After removal of 4 bases from V and 0 bases from J, the junction contained 6 bases not matched to a gene. CDR3 in amino acids: CAWKVGGSSYEQYF. CDR3 in DNA: TGTGCCTGGAAGGTCGGCGGGAGCTCCTACGAGCAGTACTTC.

This chain uses TRBV11-2 with TRBJ2-7; TRBD2 aligns across 9 bases. CDR1 is SGHAT, CDR2 FQNNGV, per germline. Trimming at V came to 6 bases and at J to 0 bases, leaving 6 bases not matched to a gene. This CDR3 comprises 15 residues. The CDR3 spells CASSSTSGSSYEQYF. For the CDR3, the DNA is TGTGCCAGCAGTTCGACTAGCGGAAGCTCCTACGAGCAGTACTTC.

Concerning this clone: Within the sample, other DNA sequences also encode this same CDR3. V gene TRBV11-2 combines with J gene TRBJ2-7; 8 bases are a match to TRBD1. V trimming: 2 bases; J trimming: 4 bases; junction bases outside the gene matches: 1. Germline V gene sequence: CDR1 SGHAT, CDR2 FQNNGV. The CDR3 extends over 13 amino acids. CDR3 sequence reads: CASSLNRGYEQYF. In DNA, the CDR3 is TGTGCCAGCAGCTTAAACAGGGGGTACGAGCAGTACTTC.

The chain uses TRBV5-5 and TRBJ2-2; 12 nucleotides line up with TRBD2. This CDR3 comprises 18 residues. With V trimmed by 4 bases and J by 5 bases, 12 bases remained unmatched. CDR1 SGHKS and CDR2 YYEKEE come from the germline V gene (reference sequence). The DNA of the CDR3 is TGTGCCAGCAGCCCCGGTTTACTAGCGGGAGGATGGACCGGGGAGCTGTTTTTT. It yields the protein CASSPGLLAGGWTGELFF.

In DNA form, the CDR3 reads TGTGCTATCGGGGTTCTCCAAGAGACCCAGTACTTC. This gives the protein CAIGVLQETQYF. The chain uses TRBV7-7 and TRBJ2-5, with D possibly being TRBD2 (5 bases). There are 12 residues in the CDR3. CDR1 is SSHAT and CDR2 is FNYEAQ in the germline V gene (reference sequence).

V gene TRBV13 combines with J gene TRBJ1-3, with D uncertain. Germline V gene sequence: CDR1 PRHDT, CDR2 FYEKMQ (reference sequence). This CDR3 has 14 amino acids. Between the trimmed V and J ends, which lost 4 bases and 4 bases, there was a span of 11 bases. The DNA of the CDR3 is TGTGCCAGCAGCTCCAGTCAGGAGGGAAACACCATATATTTT. Its translation: CASSSSQEGNTIYF.

The rearrangement uses TRBV5-1 and TRBJ2-7, with TRBD2 matching over 15 bases. The germline V gene has CDR1 SGHRS and CDR2 YFSETQ. The CDR3 is 16 residues long. V shed 3 bases, J shed 5 bases, and the junction held 6 bases outside the gene matches. This chain's CDR3 is CASSSGLAGGAHEQYF. CDR3 bases: TGCGCCAGCAGCTCGGGACTAGCGGGAGGCGCCCACGAGCAGTACTTC.

The chain couples TRBV7-9 to TRBJ2-7, with TRBD2 matching over 11 bases. V dropped 5 bases and J dropped 3; count of bases not matched to a gene: 6. Germline V lookup: CDR1 SEHNR, CDR2 FQNEAQ (reference sequence). The CDR3 is 15 amino acids. The CDR3 reads CASSPPGTSGYEQYF. The CDR3, as DNA: TGTGCCAGCAGCCCCCCCGGGACTAGCGGCTACGAGCAGTACTTC.

The rearrangement links TRBV7-2 to TRBJ2-5; no definite D call. The CDR3 runs to 14 residues. Germline assignment: CDR1 SGHTA and CDR2 FQGNSA. The V and J ends lost 3 bases and 1 base respectively, with 9 bases between them. CDR3 DNA: TGTGCCAGCAGCTTCAAGGGTATCCAAGAGACCCAGTACTTC. Its protein product is CASSFKGIQETQYF.

The J gene is TRBJ2-7, the V gene TRBV19, with D maybe TRBD2 (5 bases). CDR1 and CDR2 (germline): LNHDA, SQIVND (reference sequence). Trimming stripped 7 bases from V and 3 bases from J, with 16 bases between. The CDR3 has 14 amino acids. In DNA form, the CDR3 reads TGTGCCAGTAAACCTAGCCTAAGCGGCTACGAGCAGTACTTC. This gives the protein CASKPSLSGYEQYF.

This clone was recorded only once. This chain joins TRBV6-5 and TRBJ2-3; TRBD2 might be the D (6 bases). Germline lookup yields CDR1 MNHEY and CDR2 SVGAGI. The CDR3 totals 15 residues. Trimming took 2 bases from V and 1 from J, leaving 10 bases between them. The CDR3 spells CASSYGGIGTDTQYF. CDR3 sequence (DNA): TGTGCCAGCAGTTACGGCGGGATCGGCACAGATACGCAGTATTTT.

The chain couples TRBV5-8 to TRBJ2-3; 7 nucleotides align to TRBD2. The CDR3 is 15 residues long. Germline assignment: CDR1 SGHTS and CDR2 YDEGEE. V trimming: 2 bases; J trimming: 3 bases; junction bases outside the gene matches: 6. The DNA of the CDR3 is TGTGCCAGCAGCTTCCTAACTAGCGTGACAGATACGCAGTATTTT. Translated: CASSFLTSVTDTQYF.